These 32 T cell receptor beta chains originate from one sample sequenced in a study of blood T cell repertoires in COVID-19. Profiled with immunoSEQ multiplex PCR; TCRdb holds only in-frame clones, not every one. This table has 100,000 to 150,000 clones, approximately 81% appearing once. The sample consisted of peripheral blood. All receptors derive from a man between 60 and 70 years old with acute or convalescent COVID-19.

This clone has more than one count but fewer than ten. The DNA for the CDR3 is TGTGCCAGCAGTTTAACCGCCGGGATCTCTGGAAACACCATATATTTT. Its protein product is CASSLTAGISGNTIYF. The J gene is TRBJ1-3, the V gene TRBV27, with D unclear. Trimming pared 2 bases from V and 0 bases from J, leaving 11 bases between. Germline V CDR1 and CDR2: MNHEY, SMNVEV (reference sequence). The CDR3 extends over 16 amino acids.

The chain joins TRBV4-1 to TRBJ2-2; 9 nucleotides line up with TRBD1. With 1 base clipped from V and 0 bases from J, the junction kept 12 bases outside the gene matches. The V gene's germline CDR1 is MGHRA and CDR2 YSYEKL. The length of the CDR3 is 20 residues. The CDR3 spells CASSQALPLTGGSNTGELFF. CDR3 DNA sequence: TGCGCCAGCAGCCAAGCTCTACCCCTAACAGGGGGCTCGAACACCGGGGAGCTGTTTTTT.

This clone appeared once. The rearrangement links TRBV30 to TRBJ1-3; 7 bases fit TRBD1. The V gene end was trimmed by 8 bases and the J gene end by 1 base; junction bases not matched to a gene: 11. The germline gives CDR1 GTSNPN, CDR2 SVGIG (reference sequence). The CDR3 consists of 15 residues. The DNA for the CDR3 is TGTGCCGGCACAGGGGAGTTTAGGTCTGGAAACACCATATATTTT. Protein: CAGTGEFRSGNTIYF.

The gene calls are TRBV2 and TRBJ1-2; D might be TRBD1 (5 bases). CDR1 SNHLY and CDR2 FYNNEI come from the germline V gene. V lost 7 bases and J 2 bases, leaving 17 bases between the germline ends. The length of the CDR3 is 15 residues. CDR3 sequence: CASTRDSNTNYGYTF. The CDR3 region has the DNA TGTGCCAGCACTCGAGACAGTAACACCAACTATGGCTACACCTTC.

The CDR3 sequence: CATTSDTYTEAFF. CDR3 nucleotides: TGTGCCACCACCTCAGACACATACACTGAAGCTTTCTTT. The gene calls are TRBV15 and TRBJ1-1; unclear D gene. From germline, CDR1 is LNHNV and CDR2 YYDKDF (reference sequence). Trimming shortened V by 7 bases and J by 3 bases, and 12 bases separated the two germline ends. This CDR3 has 13 amino acids.

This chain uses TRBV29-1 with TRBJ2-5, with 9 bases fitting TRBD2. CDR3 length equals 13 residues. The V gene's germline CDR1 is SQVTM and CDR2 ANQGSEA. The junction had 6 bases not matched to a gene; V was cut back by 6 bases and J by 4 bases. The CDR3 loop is CSVQAGGGETQYF. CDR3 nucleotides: TGCAGCGTACAAGCGGGAGGAGGAGAGACCCAGTACTTC.

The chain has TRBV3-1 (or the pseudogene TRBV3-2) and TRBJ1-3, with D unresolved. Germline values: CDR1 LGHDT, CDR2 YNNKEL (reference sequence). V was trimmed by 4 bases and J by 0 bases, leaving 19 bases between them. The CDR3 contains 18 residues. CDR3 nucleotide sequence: TGTGCCAGCAGCCTAAGAACTGTCGTGCGGGGCTCTGGAAACACCATATATTTT. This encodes CASSLRTVVRGSGNTIYF.

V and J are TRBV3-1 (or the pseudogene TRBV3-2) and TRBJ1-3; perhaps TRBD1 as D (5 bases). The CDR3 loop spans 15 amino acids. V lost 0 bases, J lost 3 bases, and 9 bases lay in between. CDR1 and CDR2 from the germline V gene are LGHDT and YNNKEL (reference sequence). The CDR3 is CASSQEQTVGNTIYF. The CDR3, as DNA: TGTGCCAGCAGCCAAGAACAGACAGTTGGAAACACCATATATTTT.

In DNA, the CDR3 is TGTGCCAGTAGTATTCTGGGGACAAGGGATCAGCCCCAGCATTTT. It codes for CASSILGTRDQPQHF. The chain has TRBV19 and TRBJ1-5; possibly TRBD1 for D (6 bases). The CDR3 is 15 residues long. From germline, CDR1 is LNHDA and CDR2 SQIVND (reference sequence). V was clipped by 3 bases and J by 5 bases, with 14 bases between them.

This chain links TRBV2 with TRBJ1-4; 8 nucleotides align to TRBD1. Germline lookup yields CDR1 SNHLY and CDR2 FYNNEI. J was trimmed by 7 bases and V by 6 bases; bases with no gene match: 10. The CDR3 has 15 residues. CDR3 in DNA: TGTGCCAGCAGCCGACAGGGGATGAAAGGTGAAAAACTGTTTTTT. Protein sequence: CASSRQGMKGEKLFF.

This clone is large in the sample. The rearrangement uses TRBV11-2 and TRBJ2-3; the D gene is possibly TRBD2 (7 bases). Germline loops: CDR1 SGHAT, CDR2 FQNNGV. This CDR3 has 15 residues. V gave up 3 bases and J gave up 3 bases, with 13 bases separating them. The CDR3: CASSFEGGTTDTQYF. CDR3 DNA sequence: TGTGCCAGCAGCTTCGAGGGAGGGACAACAGATACGCAGTATTTT.

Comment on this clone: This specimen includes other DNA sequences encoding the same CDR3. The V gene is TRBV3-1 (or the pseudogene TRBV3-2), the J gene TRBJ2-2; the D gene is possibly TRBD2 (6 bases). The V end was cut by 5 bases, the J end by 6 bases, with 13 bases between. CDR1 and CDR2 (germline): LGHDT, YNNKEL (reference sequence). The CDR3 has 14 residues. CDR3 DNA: TGTGCCAGCAGCTTAAGGTGGGAGGCCGGGGAGCTGTTTTTT. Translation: CASSLRWEAGELFF.

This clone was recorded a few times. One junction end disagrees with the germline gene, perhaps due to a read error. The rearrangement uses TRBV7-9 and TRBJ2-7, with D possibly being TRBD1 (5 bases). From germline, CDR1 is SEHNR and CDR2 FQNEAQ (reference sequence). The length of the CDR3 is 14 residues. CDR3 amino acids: CASSLGFRQTLPHF. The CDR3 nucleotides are TGTGCCAGCAGCTTAGGGTTTAGACAGACCCTACCCCACTTC. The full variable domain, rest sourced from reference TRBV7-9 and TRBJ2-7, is DTGVSQNPRHKITKRGQNVTFRCDPISEHNRLYWYRQTLGQGPEFLTYFQNEAQLEKSRLLSDRFSAERPKGSFSTLEIQRTEQGDSAMYLCASSLGFRQTLPHFGPGTRLTVT.

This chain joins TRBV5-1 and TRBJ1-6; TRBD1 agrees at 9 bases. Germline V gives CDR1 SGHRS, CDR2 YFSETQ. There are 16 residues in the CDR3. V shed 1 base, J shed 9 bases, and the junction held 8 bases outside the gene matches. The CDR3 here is CASSLNTGTGSSPLHF. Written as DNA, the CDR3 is TGCGCCAGCAGCTTGAACACCGGGACAGGGAGTTCACCCCTCCACTTT.

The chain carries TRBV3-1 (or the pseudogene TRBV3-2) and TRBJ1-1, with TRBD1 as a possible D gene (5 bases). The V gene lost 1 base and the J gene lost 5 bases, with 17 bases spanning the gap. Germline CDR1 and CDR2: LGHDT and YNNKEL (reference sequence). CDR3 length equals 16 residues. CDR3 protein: CASSQAWAGLGTEAFF. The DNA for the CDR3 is TGTGCCAGCAGCCAAGCGTGGGCAGGGTTAGGTACTGAAGCTTTCTTT.

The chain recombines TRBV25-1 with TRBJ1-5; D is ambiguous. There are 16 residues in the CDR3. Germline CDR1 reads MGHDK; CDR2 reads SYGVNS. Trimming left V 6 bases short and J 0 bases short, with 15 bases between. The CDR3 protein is CASRISDTHSNQPQHF. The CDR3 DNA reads TGTGCCAGCAGAATATCTGACACACATAGCAATCAGCCCCAGCATTTT.

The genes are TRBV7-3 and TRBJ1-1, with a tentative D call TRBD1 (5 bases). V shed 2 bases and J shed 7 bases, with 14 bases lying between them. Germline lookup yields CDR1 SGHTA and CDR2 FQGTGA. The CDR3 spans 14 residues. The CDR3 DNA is TGTGCCAGCAGCTTAGATTCTATGACAGATGAAGCTTTCTTT. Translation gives CASSLDSMTDEAFF.

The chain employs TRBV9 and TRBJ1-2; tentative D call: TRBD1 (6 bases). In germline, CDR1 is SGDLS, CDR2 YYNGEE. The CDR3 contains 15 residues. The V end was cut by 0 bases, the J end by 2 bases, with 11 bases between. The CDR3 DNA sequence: TGTGCCAGCAGCGTAGGGGGGCAGGGGAACTATGGCTACACCTTC. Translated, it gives CASSVGGQGNYGYTF.

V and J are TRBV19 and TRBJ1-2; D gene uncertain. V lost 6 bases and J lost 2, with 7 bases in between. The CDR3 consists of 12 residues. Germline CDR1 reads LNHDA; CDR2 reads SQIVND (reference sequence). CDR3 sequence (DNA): TGTGCCAGTAGGGGCAGAAACTATGGCTACACCTTC. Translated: CASRGRNYGYTF.

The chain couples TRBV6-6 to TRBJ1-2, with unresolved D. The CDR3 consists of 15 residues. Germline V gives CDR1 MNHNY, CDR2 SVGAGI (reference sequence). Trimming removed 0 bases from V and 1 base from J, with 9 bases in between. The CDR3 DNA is TGTGCCAGCAGTTACTCCTCACAGAGTAACTATGGCTACACCTTC. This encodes CASSYSSQSNYGYTF.

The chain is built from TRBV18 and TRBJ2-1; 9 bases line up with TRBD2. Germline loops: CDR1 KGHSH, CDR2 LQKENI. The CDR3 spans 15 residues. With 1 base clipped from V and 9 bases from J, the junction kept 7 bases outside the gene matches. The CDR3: CASSPRREGRGEQFF. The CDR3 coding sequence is TGTGCCAGCTCACCACGGCGGGAGGGCCGAGGTGAGCAGTTCTTC.

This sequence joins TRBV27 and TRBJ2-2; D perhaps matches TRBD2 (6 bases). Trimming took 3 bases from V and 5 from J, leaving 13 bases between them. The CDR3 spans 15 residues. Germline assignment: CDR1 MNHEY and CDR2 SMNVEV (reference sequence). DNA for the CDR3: TGTGCCAGCAGTTTCCGGGTCGGGGGTACCGGGGAGCTGTTTTTT. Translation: CASSFRVGGTGELFF.

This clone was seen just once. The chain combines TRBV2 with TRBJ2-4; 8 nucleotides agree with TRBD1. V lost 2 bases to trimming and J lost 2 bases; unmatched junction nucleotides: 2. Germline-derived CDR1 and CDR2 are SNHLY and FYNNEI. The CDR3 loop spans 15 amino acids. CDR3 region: CASSEQGASKNIQYF. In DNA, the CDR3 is TGTGCCAGCAGTGAACAGGGGGCGTCCAAAAACATTCAGTACTTC.

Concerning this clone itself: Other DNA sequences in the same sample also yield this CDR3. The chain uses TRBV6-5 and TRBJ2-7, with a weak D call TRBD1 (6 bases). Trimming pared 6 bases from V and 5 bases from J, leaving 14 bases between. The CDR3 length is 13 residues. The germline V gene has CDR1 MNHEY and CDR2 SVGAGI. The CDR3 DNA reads TGTGCCAGCAGGATCACAGGGTCCCACGAGCAGTACTTC. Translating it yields CASRITGSHEQYF.

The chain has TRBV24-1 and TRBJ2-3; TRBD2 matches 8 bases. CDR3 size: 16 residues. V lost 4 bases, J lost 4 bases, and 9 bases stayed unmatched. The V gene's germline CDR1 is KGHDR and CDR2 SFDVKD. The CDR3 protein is CATSDPLARGADTQYF. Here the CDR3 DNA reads TGTGCCACCAGTGACCCACTAGCGCGGGGGGCAGATACGCAGTATTTT.

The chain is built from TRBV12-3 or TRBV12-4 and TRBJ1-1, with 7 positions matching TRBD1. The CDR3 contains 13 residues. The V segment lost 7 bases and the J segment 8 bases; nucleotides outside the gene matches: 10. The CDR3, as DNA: TGTGCCAGCATTCTGACAGGGTCGCTCGAAGCTTTCTTT. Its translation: CASILTGSLEAFF.

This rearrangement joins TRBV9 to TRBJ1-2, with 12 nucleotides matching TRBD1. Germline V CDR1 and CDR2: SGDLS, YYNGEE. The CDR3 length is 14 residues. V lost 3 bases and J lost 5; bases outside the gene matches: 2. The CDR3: CASSGGQGAYGYTF. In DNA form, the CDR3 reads TGTGCCAGCAGCGGGGGACAGGGGGCGTATGGCTACACCTTC.

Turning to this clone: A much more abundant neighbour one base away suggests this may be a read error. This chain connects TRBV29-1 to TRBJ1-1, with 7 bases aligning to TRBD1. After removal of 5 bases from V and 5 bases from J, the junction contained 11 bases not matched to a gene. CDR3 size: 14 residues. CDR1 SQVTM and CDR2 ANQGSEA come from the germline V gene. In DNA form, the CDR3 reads TGCAGCGTTATCGGGCCAGGGGGTAATACTGAAGCTTTCTTT. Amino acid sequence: CSVIGPGGNTEAFF.

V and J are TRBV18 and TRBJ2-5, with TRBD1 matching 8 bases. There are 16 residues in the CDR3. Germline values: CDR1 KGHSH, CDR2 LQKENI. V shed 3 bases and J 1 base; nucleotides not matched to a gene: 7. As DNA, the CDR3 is TGTGCCAGCTCACCCTTACCGGGACAGGCCCAAGAGACCCAGTACTTC. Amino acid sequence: CASSPLPGQAQETQYF.

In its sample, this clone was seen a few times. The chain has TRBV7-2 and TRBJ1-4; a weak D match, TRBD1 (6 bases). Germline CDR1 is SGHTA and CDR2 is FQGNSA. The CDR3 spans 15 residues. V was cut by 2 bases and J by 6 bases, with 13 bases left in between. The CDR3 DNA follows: TGTGCCAGCAGCTTAAAGACAGGTCCTTATGAAAAACTGTTTTTT. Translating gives CASSLKTGPYEKLFF.

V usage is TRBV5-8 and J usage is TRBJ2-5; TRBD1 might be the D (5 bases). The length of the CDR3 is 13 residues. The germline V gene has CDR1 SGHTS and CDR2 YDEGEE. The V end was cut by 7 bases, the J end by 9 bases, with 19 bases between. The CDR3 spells CASRFLRSGSQYF. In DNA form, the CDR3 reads TGTGCCAGCCGATTCCTCCGATCAGGGTCCCAGTACTTC.

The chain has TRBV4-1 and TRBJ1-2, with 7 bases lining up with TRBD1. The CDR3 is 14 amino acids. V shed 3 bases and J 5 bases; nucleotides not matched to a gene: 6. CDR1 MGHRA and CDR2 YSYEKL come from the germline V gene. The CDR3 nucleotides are TGCGCCAGCAGCCAGCACAGGGGAGGTTATGGCTACACCTTC. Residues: CASSQHRGGYGYTF.